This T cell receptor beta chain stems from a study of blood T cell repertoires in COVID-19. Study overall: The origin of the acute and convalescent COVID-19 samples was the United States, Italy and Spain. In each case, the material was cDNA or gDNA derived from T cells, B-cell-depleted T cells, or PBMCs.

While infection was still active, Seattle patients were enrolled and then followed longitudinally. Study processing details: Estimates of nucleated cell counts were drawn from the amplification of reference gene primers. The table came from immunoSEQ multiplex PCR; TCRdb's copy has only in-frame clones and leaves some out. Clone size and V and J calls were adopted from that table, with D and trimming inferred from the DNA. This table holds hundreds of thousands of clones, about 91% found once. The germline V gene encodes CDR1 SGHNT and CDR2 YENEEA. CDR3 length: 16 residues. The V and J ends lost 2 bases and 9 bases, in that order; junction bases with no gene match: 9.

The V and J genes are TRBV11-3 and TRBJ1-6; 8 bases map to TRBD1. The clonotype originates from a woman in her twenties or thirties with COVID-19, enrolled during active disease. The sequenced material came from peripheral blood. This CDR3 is CASSLRAGGASSPLHF. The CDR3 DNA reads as TGTGCCAGCAGCTTACGTGCAGGGGGCGCGAGTTCACCCCTCCACTTT.